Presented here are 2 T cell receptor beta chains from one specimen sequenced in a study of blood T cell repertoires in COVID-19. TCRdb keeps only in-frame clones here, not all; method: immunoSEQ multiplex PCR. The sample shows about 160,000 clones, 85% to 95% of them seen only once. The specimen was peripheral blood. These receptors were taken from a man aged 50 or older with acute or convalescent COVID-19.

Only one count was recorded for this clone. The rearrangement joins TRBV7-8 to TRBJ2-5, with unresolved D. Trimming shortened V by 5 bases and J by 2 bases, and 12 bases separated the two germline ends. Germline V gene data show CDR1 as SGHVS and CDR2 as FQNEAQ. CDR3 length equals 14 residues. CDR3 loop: CASSPPIGQETQYF. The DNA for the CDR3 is TGTGCCAGCAGCCCCCCAATCGGGCAAGAGACCCAGTACTTC.

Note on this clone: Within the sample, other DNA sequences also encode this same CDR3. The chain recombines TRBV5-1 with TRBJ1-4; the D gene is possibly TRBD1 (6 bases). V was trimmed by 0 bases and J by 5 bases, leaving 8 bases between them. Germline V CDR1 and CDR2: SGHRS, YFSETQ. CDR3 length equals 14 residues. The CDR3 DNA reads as TGCGCCAGCAGCTTGGCAGGGGACAATGAAAAACTGTTTTTT. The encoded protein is CASSLAGDNEKLFF. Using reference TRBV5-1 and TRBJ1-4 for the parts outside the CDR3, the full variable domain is KAGVTQTPRYLIKTRGQQVTLSCSPISGHRSVSWYQQTPGQGLQFLFEYFSETQRNKGNFPGRFSGRQFSNSRSEMNVSTLELGDSALYLCASSLAGDNEKLFFGSGTQLSVL.